This TCR beta chain comes out of a study of blood T cell repertoires in COVID-19. The wider study: T cells, B-cell-depleted T cells, or PBMCs supplied cDNA or gDNA.

Original handling: Amplification of reference gene primers provided the estimated nucleated cell counts. TCRdb's copy holds only in-frame clones and misses some; the assay was immunoSEQ multiplex PCR. The V and J calls and the clone size are those of that table, but D and trimming were determined from the DNA. The sample lists about 200,000 clones, less than 85% seen once, with roughly 5.2% in the top ten. The CDR3 is made up of 16 amino acids. The ends were cut back, 8 bases at V and 6 bases at J, with 23 bases in the middle. CDR1 is ENHRY and CDR2 is SYGVKD in the germline V gene. The sample comprised PBMCs or T cells enriched from blood (not recorded which). The origin of this receptor is a woman aged 60 to 75 with acute COVID-19. The rearrangement joins TRBV10-3 to TRBJ2-1; D might be TRBD2 (7 bases). CDR3 nucleotides: TGTGCCATCGGCCAAGGGGGAGGGGGTGGCGCCAATGAGCAGTTCTTC. Its protein is CAIGQGGGGGANEQFF.